The T cell receptor (beta chain) described here comes from a study of vaccination effects on CD4 cells after COVID-19 (dated by TCRdb to 2022 to 2024). General notes on the study: Two doses of either the BNT162b2 or the mRNA-1273 mRNA SARS-CoV-2 vaccine were administered to participants. The study compared SARS-CoV-2 spike-specific CD4+ TCR repertoires before and after mRNA vaccination in COVID-19 convalescent patients and infection-naive vaccine recipients. The Oncomine TCR Beta short-read assay on an Illumina iSeq 100 was used to sequence cultures from other donors in the study. Altogether, some 11 COVID-19 convalescent patients and a few SARS-CoV-2-naive healthy vaccine recipients made up the full study.

Beyond this particular receptor, the publication reports: At late post-vaccination timepoints, both infection-induced and vaccine-induced clones showed marked clonal contraction, consistent with waning T cell responses. The study was limited by a small number of convalescent patients and lacked early post-infection timepoints. Among healthy vaccine recipients, nearly all vaccine-induced clones were SARS-CoV-2 mono-reactive, and only 1 of 255 was cross-reactive with common cold coronaviruses.

Worth noting for this clone: The antigen it recognizes is unknown. Per-base quality was not reported, and no clone a single base away is much larger than it.

Receptor amplification or capture employed the immunoSEQ multiplex PCR assay. TCR beta CDR3 sequencing was performed on DNA from the cultured, isolated CD4+ T cells. The original pipeline was this. Non-productive TCR sequences were removed and reads were trimmed to the CDR3 region, keeping CDR3s of at least 7 amino acids. Antigen-specific clonotypes were identified using the MANAFEST web app by comparison of expansion in peptide wells against reference cultures. For clones to be considered positive, expansion at FDR<0.05 versus reference and all other wells, an odds ratio above 5, and a frequency above 0.1% in two replicate wells were required. Clonotypes significantly expanded in SARS-CoV-2 spike wells and in at least one common cold coronavirus spike condition were defined as cross-reactive. Levenshtein distance calculated with the stringdist R package was used to assess CDR3 similarity, and unrooted trees were constructed with ape in R 3.6.1. TCRdb re-hosts the immuneACCESS table, in-frame sequences only. Its copies lack some clones; in the studies checked, an unresolved V gene accounts for under half of them, and the cause for the rest is not known. D and trimming were read from the DNA, whereas the V and J calls and clone size are those reported in that table. This sample is represented by just under 65,000 clones; roughly 75% of them were singletons. The biggest ten clones account for about 4% of the sample.

In the ViraFEST assay, PBMC were stimulated with viral peptide pools, and antigen-specific CD4+ T cell clonotypes were then identified by expansion using TCR sequencing. After less than eleven days of culture, CD4+ T cells were isolated with the EasySep CD4+ T cell isolation kit. Healthy vaccine recipients had no prior SARS-CoV-2 infection, confirmed by negative nucleocapsid antibodies before and after vaccination. Under 2.5 million PBMC per well were cultured with around 10 ug/ml peptides in IMDM containing 5% human AB serum, approximately 9.9 IU/ml IL-2 and gentamicin. On days 3 and 7, half of the culture medium was replaced with fresh IL-2-containing medium. Unless otherwise noted, each peptide stimulation condition was cultured in triplicate wells. Using Ficoll-Paque Plus gradient centrifugation, PBMC were separated from whole blood and then either used fresh or cryopreserved at -140C. The spike proteins of SARS-CoV-2 and of the common cold coronaviruses HCoV-NL63, HCoV-OC43 and HCoV-229E were spanned by overlapping peptide pools. The QIAamp micro DNA kit was used to extract genomic DNA from the cultured CD4+ T cells.

V is trimmed back by 5 bases and J by 6 bases, and the junction contains 11 bases that no gene match accounts for. The CDR3 sequence holds 15 residues, the cysteine and phenylalanine included. Here the CDR3 DNA is all that survives: 45 bases in frame from base 1. For CDR1 and CDR2, the germline V gene lists MDHEN and SYDVKM. This sample comprised CD4+ T cells from PBMCs cultured with HCoV-OC43 spike peptides, obtained before COVID-19 vaccination. This specimen's cell subset or site label, interpreted: HCoV-OC43 spike overlapping peptide pool stimulation. The V gene is TRBV28 and the J gene is TRBJ1-2, and 8 junction bases match TRBD1. The sequence was collected from a human donor who received a COVID-19 vaccine. The CDR3 is CASSTPGQGRDGYTF. The DNA sequence reads TGTGCCAGCAGTACCCCAGGACAGGGAAGGGATGGCTACACCTTC.